This T cell receptor (beta chain) is drawn from a study of blood T cell repertoires in COVID-19. Authors' analysis steps: Reference gene primers were amplified, and this amplification served to estimate nucleated cell counts. Data came from immunoSEQ multiplex PCR; TCRdb stores just in-frame clones and leaves some out. The DNA gave D and trimming, while V, J and clone size come from that table. The table shows a few hundred thousand clones, with 70% to 90% occurring only once. Enrolled through a virtual design, the participants were between 18 and 89 years of age and came from under 25 US areas. Participants' own reports of clinical history determined their cohort assignment. CDR3 length: 15 residues. V was pared by 0 bases and J by 4 bases, with 12 bases between. CDR1 SGHAT and CDR2 FQNNGV come from the germline V gene.

The source of this sequence is a man under 40 who had recovered from COVID-19. This chain connects TRBV11-2 to TRBJ1-1; perhaps TRBD1 as D (5 bases). Sequencing was performed on PBMCs or T cells enriched from blood (not recorded which). The CDR3 region has the DNA TGTGCCAGCAGCTTAGATACGTCCCAGGGCACTGAAGCTTTCTTT. Its translation is CASSLDTSQGTEAFF.